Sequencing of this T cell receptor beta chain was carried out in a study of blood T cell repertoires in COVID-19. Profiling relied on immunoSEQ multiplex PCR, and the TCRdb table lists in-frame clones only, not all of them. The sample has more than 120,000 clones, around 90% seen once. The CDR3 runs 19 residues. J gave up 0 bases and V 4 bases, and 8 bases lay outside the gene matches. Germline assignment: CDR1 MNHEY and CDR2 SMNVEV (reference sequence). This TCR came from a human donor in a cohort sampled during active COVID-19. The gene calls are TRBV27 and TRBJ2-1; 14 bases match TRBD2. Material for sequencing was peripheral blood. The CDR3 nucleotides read TGTGCCAGCAGTTCACCGGGACTAGCGGGGGTGAGCTCCTACAATGAGCAGTTCTTC. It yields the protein CASSSPGLAGVSSYNEQFF.